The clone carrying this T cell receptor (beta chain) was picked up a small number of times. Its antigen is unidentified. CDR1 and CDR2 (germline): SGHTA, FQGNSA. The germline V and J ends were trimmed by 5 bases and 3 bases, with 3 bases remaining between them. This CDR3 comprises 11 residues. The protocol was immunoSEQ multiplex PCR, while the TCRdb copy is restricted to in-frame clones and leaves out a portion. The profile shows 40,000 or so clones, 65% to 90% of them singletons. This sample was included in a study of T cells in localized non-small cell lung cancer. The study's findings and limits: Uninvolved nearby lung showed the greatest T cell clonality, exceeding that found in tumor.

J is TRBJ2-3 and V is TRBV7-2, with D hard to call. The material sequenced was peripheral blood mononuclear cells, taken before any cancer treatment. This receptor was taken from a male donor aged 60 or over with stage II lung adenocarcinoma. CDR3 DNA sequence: TGTGCCAGCAGCCAAACAGATACGCAGTATTTT. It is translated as CASSQTDTQYF.